The clone carrying this T cell receptor beta chain was found many times. Authors' processing steps: To classify distant metastasis in papillary thyroid cancer, a model was built from CDR3 differences across clinicopathological groups. TCRdb reassembled clones from the PCR reads with MiXCR. The V and J calls and clone size are TCRdb's, not the authors'. The table lists approximately 17,000 clones, around 25% of them singletons. Each patient went into thyroid surgery without having received any treatment. The V gene end was trimmed by 3 bases and the J gene end by 2 bases; junction bases not matched to a gene: 3. Germline V gene data show CDR1 as SGHVS and CDR2 as FQNEAQ. The CDR3 is 15 residues long. This entry is derived from a study of metastatic and nonmetastatic thyroid tumors.

This receptor was taken from a male donor with papillary thyroid cancer or a benign thyroid nodule (not recorded which). Some clones in this sample may be carry-over from other donors' samples. This chain uses TRBV7-8 with TRBJ2-2, with 7 bases aligning to TRBD2. Material: blood. CDR3 bases: TGTGCCAGCAGCTTCCAGGGACTAAACACCGGGGAGCTGTTTTTT. Translation gives CASSFQGLNTGELFF.